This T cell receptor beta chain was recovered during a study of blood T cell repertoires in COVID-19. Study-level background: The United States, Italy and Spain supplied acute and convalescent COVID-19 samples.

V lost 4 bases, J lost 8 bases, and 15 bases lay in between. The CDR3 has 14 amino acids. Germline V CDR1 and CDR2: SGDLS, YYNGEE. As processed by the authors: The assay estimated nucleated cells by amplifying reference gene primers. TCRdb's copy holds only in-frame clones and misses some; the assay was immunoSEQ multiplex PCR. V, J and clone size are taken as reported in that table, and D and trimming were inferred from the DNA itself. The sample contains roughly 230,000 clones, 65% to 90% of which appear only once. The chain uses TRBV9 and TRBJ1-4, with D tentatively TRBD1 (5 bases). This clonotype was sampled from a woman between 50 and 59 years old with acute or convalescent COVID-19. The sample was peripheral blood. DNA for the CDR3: TGTGCCAGCAGCCCCCCGGGGGTCCGGGAAAAACTGTTTTTT. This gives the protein CASSPPGVREKLFF.